The 8 T cell receptor beta chains listed next were all sequenced from one sample in a study of CXCR3-negative and CXCR3-positive naive CD8 T cells. General study findings and limits: CXCR3-positive naive cells had TRB CDR3s that were more hydrophobic than CXCR3-negative naive cells had.

Antigen specificity for these receptors is unknown. Preparation of TRB cDNA libraries relied on 5' RACE carrying UMI labels. Each CDR3 protein gets one entry in TCRdb, which reprocessed the 5' RACE reads and gives no DNA. The sample spans under 75,000 distinct CDR3 sequences; the ten largest clones claim around 0.7%. What was sequenced was naive CXCR3+ CD8+ T cells from blood. Subset defined: CD45RO-CCR7+CD27+CD95- naive CD8+ T cells expressing CXCR3 (TNR3+). The receptors shown here come from a human donor in good health. Some clones in this sample may be carry-over from other donors' samples.

The chain joins TRBV7-8 to TRBJ1-2. This CDR3 comprises 14 residues. Germline CDR1 reads SGHVS; CDR2 reads FQNEAQ. CDR3: CASSLAAGEGGYTF. Full variable domain (missing parts from reference TRBV7-8 and TRBJ1-2): GAGVSQSPRYKVAKRGQDVALRCDPISGHVSLFWYQQALGQGPEFLTYFQNEAQLDKSGLPSDRFFAERPEGSVSTLKIQRTQQEDSAVYLCASSLAAGEGGYTFGSGTRLTVV.

J is TRBJ2-5 and V is TRBV7-8. The germline V gene encodes CDR1 SGHVS and CDR2 FQNEAQ. The CDR3 is made up of 14 amino acids. CDR3 sequence reads: CASTPWERRETQYF. Full variable domain (remainder filled in from reference TRBV7-8 and TRBJ2-5): GAGVSQSPRYKVAKRGQDVALRCDPISGHVSLFWYQQALGQGPEFLTYFQNEAQLDKSGLPSDRFFAERPEGSVSTLKIQRTQQEDSAVYLCASTPWERRETQYFGPGTRLLVL.

The rearrangement uses TRBV6-5 and TRBJ2-7; the TRBD2 assignment by TCRdb is unverifiable without DNA. The germline V gene has CDR1 MNHEY and CDR2 SVGAGI. CDR3 size: 15 residues. The CDR3 loop reads CASRPHRDLAYEQYF.

The chain recombines TRBV28 with TRBJ2-7; TCRdb selects TRBD2, and the lack of DNA leaves this call unchecked. Germline CDR1 is MDHEN and CDR2 is SYDVKM. The CDR3 has 15 amino acids. CDR3 in amino acids: CASRGGLGEDHEQYF.

The chain is built from TRBV14 and TRBJ2-3. The CDR3 runs 13 residues. CDR1 and CDR2 (germline): SGHDN, FVKESK. The CDR3 sequence: CASEGPSTDTQYF.

The rearrangement joins TRBV10-1 to TRBJ2-7; the D call of TRBD1 rests on TCRdb alone, since no DNA is present to check it. There are 16 residues in the CDR3. Per the germline V gene, CDR1 is WNHNN and CDR2 is SYGVQD (reference sequence). CDR3 region: CASSDTPGQTNYEQYF.

The V call is TRBV4-2, the J call TRBJ2-1. CDR1 LGHNA and CDR2 YNFKEQ come from the germline V gene. The CDR3 contains 13 residues. CDR3 protein: CATGQGSYNEQFF.

The chain joins TRBV27 to TRBJ2-7; there is no DNA to check the TCRdb D call of TRBD1. Germline values: CDR1 MNHEY, CDR2 SMNVEV (reference sequence). The CDR3 is 14 amino acids. The chain's CDR3 is CASSARTGKNEQYF.